This record covers a single TCR beta chain. The antigen remains undetermined. The germline gives CDR1 KGHSH, CDR2 LQKENI. The CDR3 is made up of 15 amino acids. V was pared by 1 base and J by 2 bases, with 2 bases of the junction left unmatched. This sample is part of a study of T-cell reconstitution after alpha-beta-depleted transplantation in children. Regarding the study as a whole: As was reported, about two months after transplant, alpha-beta T cells came from several hundred expanded graft clones. Newly produced T cells mostly accounted for T-cell counts and diversity one year post-transplant.

Unique molecular identifiers were used to barcode this TCRbeta library. TCRdb re-derived calls from the PCR reads in MiXCR, one entry per CDR3 protein. Of approximately 150,000 distinct CDR3 sequences listed, 8% to 10% are singletons. This chain uses TRBV18 with TRBJ2-3; 8 bases line up with TRBD2. The TCR originated in a female patient under 10 years old who had a stem cell transplant for congenital amegakaryocytic thrombocytopenia, so the T cells may come from the graft donor. Material: PBMCs, mostly from graft donor cells, obtained 180 days after TCRalphabeta/CD19-depleted stem cell transplant. CDR3 DNA sequence: TGTGCCAGCTCACCACGTAGCGGGACCACAGATACGCAGTATTTT. Translated: CASSPRSGTTDTQYF.